These T cell receptor beta chains were read from a single sample in a study of persistence of HIV-infected CD4 T cells. Antigens of these TCRs are unknown. The method was immunoSEQ multiplex PCR; TCRdb's version includes in-frame clones alone and lacks a portion of them. The table has 30,000 to 40,000 clones, 75% to 85% seen once. This material consisted of CD4+ T cells sorted from PBMCs after approximately 20-hour stimulation, taken from a patient who received antiretroviral therapy. These TCRs come from an adult woman with HIV who was CMV-seropositive. Each CDR3 is given with its conserved first and last residue. D genes are given only for firm matches. Clone size is not always given. Where it is, it says once, few, many or a class for expanded clones.

CDR3nt: TGCGCCAGCAGTTTCACGAACACTGAAGCTTTCTTT; CDR3aa: CASSFTNTEAFF; d_gene: NA; v_gene: TRBV10-1; j_gene: TRBJ1-1; abundance: NA; len: 12
CDR3nt: TGTGCCAGCAGTCGTAATGAGTACACTGAAGCTTTCTTT; CDR3aa: CASSRNEYTEAFF; d_gene: NA; v_gene: TRBV27; j_gene: TRBJ1-1; abundance: NA; len: 13
CDR3nt: TGTGCCAGCAGCTTGGATCAGGGGTCAGATACGCAGTATTTT; CDR3aa: CASSLDQGSDTQYF; d_gene: NA; v_gene: TRBV5-5; j_gene: TRBJ2-3; abundance: NA; len: 14
CDR3nt: TGTGCCACCAGCAGAGATGCGAGGGTTGACAGGAGTGGCTACACCTTC; CDR3aa: CATSRDARVDRSGYTF; d_gene: NA; v_gene: TRBV15; j_gene: TRBJ1-2; abundance: once; len: 16
CDR3nt: TGTGCCAGCTCACCTCTCCTTGGGGGTCCAGAGACCCAGTACTTC; CDR3aa: CASSPLLGGPETQYF; d_gene: NA; v_gene: TRBV18; j_gene: TRBJ2-5; abundance: NA; len: 15
CDR3nt: TGTGCCAGCAGCTTATGGGGCGGCACCGGGGAGCTGTTTTTT; CDR3aa: CASSLWGGTGELFF; d_gene: NA; v_gene: TRBV7-6; j_gene: TRBJ2-2; abundance: NA; len: 14
CDR3nt: TGTGCCAGCGGATCGGGGGGCGACAAGCTGTTTTTT; CDR3aa: CASGSGGDKLFF; d_gene: NA; v_gene: TRBV3-1/TRBV3-2; j_gene: TRBJ2-2; abundance: NA; len: 12
CDR3nt: TGTGCCAGCAGTTACTCTGGGCTATCTCCCGAGCAGTACTTC; CDR3aa: CASSYSGLSPEQYF; d_gene: NA; v_gene: TRBV6-5; j_gene: TRBJ2-7; abundance: NA; len: 14
CDR3nt: TGCAGTGCGAAGAACACCGGGGAGCTGTTTTTT; CDR3aa: CSAKNTGELFF; d_gene: NA; v_gene: TRBV20-1; j_gene: TRBJ2-2; abundance: NA; len: 11
CDR3nt: TGTGCCACCAGCAGAGCTTACAGGGAGCAGTACTTC; CDR3aa: CATSRAYREQYF; d_gene: NA; v_gene: TRBV15; j_gene: TRBJ2-7; abundance: NA; len: 12
CDR3nt: TGTGCCAGCAGTTTGATTGCGATTTCAGTAGACATGACGAAAAAACTGTTTTTT; CDR3aa: CASSLIAISVDMTKKLFF; d_gene: NA; v_gene: TRBV28; j_gene: TRBJ1-4; abundance: NA; len: 18
CDR3nt: TGTGCCAGTAGCGCCCCCAGCGGGGGGACCTACGAGCAGCACTTC; CDR3aa: CASSAPSGGTYEQHF; d_gene: TRBD2; v_gene: TRBV19; j_gene: TRBJ2-7; abundance: NA; len: 15
CDR3nt: TGTGCCAGCGGCTCCGGGGGGTATACAGATACGCAGTATTTT; CDR3aa: CASGSGGYTDTQYF; d_gene: TRBD2; v_gene: TRBV5-4; j_gene: TRBJ2-3; abundance: once; len: 14